The 21 T cell receptor beta chains below all came from one sample that was sequenced in a study of cytomegalovirus exposure and HLA in healthy donors. The PCR used 60 Vbeta and 13 Jbeta primers. Profiled with immunoSEQ multiplex PCR; TCRdb holds only in-frame clones, not every one. The table includes around 120,000 clones, about 76% detected once. The sequenced sample consisted of PBMCs. The receptors were gathered from a man aged 55 to 69 in good health and CMV-seropositive.

This chain connects TRBV5-1 to TRBJ2-3; TRBD1 aligns across 7 bases. The V segment lost 4 bases and the J segment 2 bases; nucleotides outside the gene matches: 10. This CDR3 contains 16 residues. CDR1 is SGHRS, CDR2 YFSETQ, per germline. The CDR3 reads CASSLQKGAPTDTQYF. In nucleotides, the CDR3 is TGCGCCAGCAGCCTCCAAAAGGGGGCCCCCACAGATACGCAGTATTTT.

Concerning this clone itself: The junction does not match germline at one end; this may be a read error. The V and J genes are TRBV5-4 and TRBJ2-6; possible D gene TRBD1, 5 bases. The germline CDR1 and CDR2 sequences are SGHNT and YYREEE (reference sequence). CDR3 length: 17 amino acids. Here the CDR3 DNA reads TGTGCCAGCAGCTCTTTAGCCGGCGGCTCTGGGGCCAACGGCCTGACTTTC. Translated, it gives CASSSLAGGSGANGLTF.

The sample holds one count of this clone. The chain uses TRBV7-9 and TRBJ1-6; the D is unclear. The CDR3 runs to 15 residues. Trimming stripped 2 bases from V and 7 bases from J, with 12 bases between. The germline gives CDR1 SEHNR, CDR2 FQNEAQ (reference sequence). In DNA form, the CDR3 reads TGTGCCAGCAGCTTATTAGACACAGTAAATTCACCCCTCCACTTT. As protein: CASSLLDTVNSPLHF.

CDR3 amino acids: CASSLQGSQDPNGYTF. CDR3 in DNA: TGCGCCAGCAGCTTGCAGGGATCCCAAGATCCTAATGGCTACACCTTC. This chain links TRBV5-1 with TRBJ1-2; perhaps TRBD1 as D (5 bases). The CDR3 sequence is 16 residues long. CDR1 SGHRS and CDR2 YFSETQ come from the germline V gene. V was cut by 1 base and J by 6 bases, with 19 bases left in between.

The V call is TRBV11-1, the J call TRBJ2-1, with 7 nucleotides matching TRBD2. Germline V lookup: CDR1 SGHAT, CDR2 FQDESV (reference sequence). Trimming removed 5 bases from V and 2 bases from J; junction bases left unmatched: 3. The CDR3 is made up of 14 amino acids. The CDR3 DNA reads as TGTGCCAGCAGCCTGGGGGGGGCCTACAATGAGCAGTTCTTC. It specifies CASSLGGAYNEQFF.

The chain has TRBV7-9 and TRBJ2-1, with D possibly being TRBD2 (6 bases). This CDR3 is built from 17 residues. Germline V CDR1 and CDR2: SEHNR, FQNEAQ (reference sequence). Trimming took 2 bases from V and 2 from J, leaving 16 bases between them. The CDR3 is CASSLRWDSTPYNEQFF. The CDR3 DNA reads as TGTGCCAGCAGCTTACGATGGGACTCAACTCCCTACAATGAGCAGTTCTTC.

Points on this clone: This same CDR3 is encoded by further DNA sequences in the sample. The J gene is TRBJ2-1, the V gene TRBV20-1; maybe TRBD1 (5 bases). V lost 3 bases to trimming and J lost 6 bases, with 6 bases between them. This CDR3 is 11 amino acids long. Germline-derived CDR1 and CDR2 are DFQATT and SNEGSKA (reference sequence). CDR3 bases: TGCAGTGCTAGTAGGGGCAATGAGCAGTTCTTC. The encoded protein is CSASRGNEQFF.

The chain joins TRBV10-1 to TRBJ2-3, with 10 bases identical to TRBD2. Germline lookup yields CDR1 WNHNN and CDR2 SYGVQD (reference sequence). V lost 6 bases and J lost 4; bases outside the gene matches: 7. CDR3 length: 15 residues. The CDR3 loop is CASSVAGGESDTQYF. For the CDR3, the DNA is TGCGCCAGCAGCGTAGCGGGAGGAGAATCAGATACGCAGTATTTT.

The chain combines TRBV7-3 with TRBJ1-2; 7 positions agree with TRBD1. V lost 6 bases, J lost 3 bases, and 10 bases stayed unmatched. Germline V gene data show CDR1 as SGHTA and CDR2 as FQGTGA. This CDR3 is built from 15 residues. The CDR3 is CASRRTRDSYYGYTF. CDR3 DNA: TGTGCCAGCAGGCGAACCCGGGACAGCTACTATGGCTACACCTTC.

The V call is TRBV5-4, the J call TRBJ1-4; TRBD1 aligns across 9 bases. The CDR3 spans 14 residues. Germline V lookup: CDR1 SGHNT, CDR2 YYREEE (reference sequence). Losses at the gene ends were 4 bases for V and 8 bases for J; bases not matched to a gene: 6. The CDR3 bases are TGTGCCAGCAGCAGGGACAGGGAGGGGGAAAAACTGTTTTTT. Residues: CASSRDREGEKLFF.

The chain combines TRBV7-8 with TRBJ2-1; maybe TRBD2 (6 bases). This CDR3 contains 17 residues. Germline V lookup: CDR1 SGHVS, CDR2 FQNEAQ. The V and J ends lost 5 bases and 4 bases respectively, with 21 bases between them. CDR3 region: CASSLGFVGSRYNEQFF. The CDR3 bases are TGTGCCAGCAGCCTAGGGTTTGTCGGGAGTAGGTACAATGAGCAGTTCTTC.

This clone appeared a few times. The chain recombines TRBV5-1 with TRBJ2-7; 8 bases line up with TRBD2. The germline CDR1 and CDR2 sequences are SGHRS and YFSETQ. V was pared by 0 bases and J by 2 bases, with 7 bases of the junction left unmatched. The CDR3 sequence is 16 residues long. CDR3 amino acids: CASSLGGGPRAYEQYF. In nucleotides, the CDR3 is TGCGCCAGCAGCTTGGGCGGGGGGCCCCGGGCCTACGAGCAGTACTTC.

V is TRBV7-2 and J is TRBJ1-2, with unresolved D. In germline, CDR1 is SGHTA, CDR2 FQGNSA. Trimming took 1 base from V and 2 from J, leaving 5 bases between them. The CDR3 sequence is 13 residues long. For the CDR3, the DNA is TGTGCCAGCAGCTTAGTCGGGAACTATGGCTACACCTTC. This translates into CASSLVGNYGYTF.

The genes are TRBV7-6 and TRBJ1-3, with TRBD1 identical over 7 bases. Trimming at V came to 5 bases and at J to 4 bases, leaving 11 bases not matched to a gene. This CDR3 has 16 residues. CDR1 is SGHVS, CDR2 FNYEAQ, per germline. DNA for the CDR3: TGTGCCAGCAGCCTTGACAGGGCCTCGAGGGGAAACACCATATATTTT. It specifies CASSLDRASRGNTIYF.

J is TRBJ2-7 and V is TRBV5-1, with D uncertain. The CDR3 is made up of 13 amino acids. Trimming shortened V by 1 base and J by 5 bases, and 10 bases separated the two germline ends. The germline V gene encodes CDR1 SGHRS and CDR2 YFSETQ. The CDR3 loop is CASSLTRLDEQYF. CDR3 bases: TGCGCCAGCAGCTTGACTCGTTTGGACGAGCAGTACTTC.

Worth noting for this clone: The identical CDR3 is also encoded by other nucleotide sequences in the sample. V and J are TRBV5-1 and TRBJ1-6, with TRBD1 as a possible D gene (5 bases). The germline V gene has CDR1 SGHRS and CDR2 YFSETQ. The length of the CDR3 is 14 residues. The V end was cut by 5 bases, the J end by 7 bases, with 13 bases between. The CDR3 sequence is CASSSGTGNSPLHF. The CDR3 DNA is TGCGCCAGCAGTTCCGGGACTGGCAATTCACCCCTCCACTTT.

About this clone: Other DNA sequences in this sample translate to the same CDR3. The chain employs TRBV5-1 and TRBJ2-5, with D possibly being TRBD2 (5 bases). The CDR3 is 12 residues long. Per germline, CDR1 SGHRS and CDR2 YFSETQ. V was pared by 0 bases and J by 5 bases, with 5 bases between. DNA for the CDR3: TGCGCCAGCAGCTTGGCGGGGGAGACCCAGTACTTC. Translating gives CASSLAGETQYF.

This clone was detected once. The V call is TRBV10-3, the J call TRBJ1-2, with 7 bases matching TRBD1. Trimming removed 6 bases from V and 3 bases from J; junction bases left unmatched: 1. Looked up from germline, CDR1 is ENHRY and CDR2 is SYGVKD. The CDR3 consists of 12 residues. The CDR3 spells CAISDRDYGYTF. The CDR3 nucleotides are TGTGCCATCAGCGACAGGGACTATGGCTACACCTTC.

J is TRBJ1-3 and V is TRBV30; 10 bases agree with TRBD1. Germline V gene data show CDR1 as GTSNPN and CDR2 as SVGIG (reference sequence). V was clipped by 5 bases and J by 2 bases; unmatched bases: 9. The CDR3 extends over 16 amino acids. CDR3 protein: CAWEEGTGVPGNTIYF. CDR3 sequence (DNA): TGTGCCTGGGAGGAAGGGACAGGGGTCCCTGGAAACACCATATATTTT.

This clone has just one count. This rearrangement joins TRBV7-2 to TRBJ1-1, with 9 bases that match TRBD1. This CDR3 spans 13 amino acids. V trimming: 5 bases; J trimming: 7 bases; junction bases outside the gene matches: 5. Germline-derived CDR1 and CDR2 are SGHTA and FQGNSA. DNA for the CDR3: TGTGCCAGCAGCGCGGGACAGGGCCTTGAAGCTTTCTTT. Its protein is CASSAGQGLEAFF.

This chain links TRBV27 with TRBJ1-6, with a tentative D call TRBD1 (6 bases). The CDR3 is made up of 14 amino acids. Trimming took off 2 bases at V and 6 bases at J, with 8 bases between the two ends. Germline V gene sequence: CDR1 MNHEY, CDR2 SMNVEV (reference sequence). DNA of the CDR3: TGTGCCAGCAGTTTAGGGGGGGCTAATTCACCCCTCCACTTT. Translated: CASSLGGANSPLHF.